A single sample is the source of the 11 T cell receptor beta chains below, sequenced in a study of CD8 T cells in Susac syndrome. Reverse transcription used roughly 0.5 to 1 ug RNA and random hexamers. Each CDR3 protein is one row after TCRdb ran MiXCR on the immunoSEQ multiplex PCR reads. This sample has some 200,000 distinct CDR3 sequences, with around 95% found just once. The sample was CD4+ T cells from PBMCs. These receptor sequences come from a human donor with Susac syndrome.

This clonotype was picked up one time. The CDR3 bases are TGTGCCAGCAGCAGGACCCGGGAAGCTTTGAACACTGAAGCTTTCTTT. Translating gives CASSRTREALNTEAFF. The J gene is TRBJ1-1, the V gene TRBV7-2; D unclear. This CDR3 is built from 16 residues. Germline lookup yields CDR1 SGHTA and CDR2 FQGNSA. V shed 5 bases and J shed 0 bases, with 16 bases lying between them.

The rearrangement uses TRBV6-5 and TRBJ1-5, with TRBD1 identical over 7 bases. Losses at the gene ends were 6 bases for V and 5 bases for J; bases not matched to a gene: 7. The CDR3 sequence is 14 residues long. The germline gives CDR1 MNHEY, CDR2 SVGAGI. This CDR3 reads CASRDRDRHQPQHF. As DNA, the CDR3 is TGTGCCAGCAGAGACAGGGACCGCCATCAGCCCCAGCATTTT.

This rearrangement joins TRBV20-1 to TRBJ1-6; 8 nucleotides align to TRBD1. V lost 5 bases and J lost 8; bases outside the gene matches: 11. The V gene's germline CDR1 is DFQATT and CDR2 SNEGSKA (reference sequence). The CDR3 loop spans 15 amino acids. CDR3 loop: CSAGDRGALDSPLHF. CDR3 nucleotide sequence: TGCAGTGCTGGCGACAGGGGTGCCCTCGATTCACCCCTCCACTTT.

This chain links TRBV12-3 or TRBV12-4 with TRBJ2-7; 8 positions match TRBD2. V lost 3 bases, J lost 6 bases, and 7 bases stayed unmatched. The CDR3 is 14 residues long. CDR3 sequence reads: CASSLGGGLSEQYF. CDR3 bases: TGTGCCAGCAGTTTGGGCGGGGGGCTAAGCGAGCAGTACTTC.

V gene TRBV20-1 combines with J gene TRBJ2-6; tentative D call: TRBD1 (6 bases). CDR1 is DFQATT, CDR2 SNEGSKA, per germline (reference sequence). Between the trimmed V and J ends, which lost 5 bases and 2 bases, there was a span of 13 bases. CDR3 length: 15 amino acids. The CDR3 region is CSAPTRGTGANVLTF. As DNA, the CDR3 is TGCAGTGCTCCTACCAGGGGTACTGGGGCCAACGTCCTGACTTTC.

This clonotype was detected once. V usage is TRBV9 and J usage is TRBJ2-5; no clear D gene. Between the trimmed V and J ends, which lost 0 bases and 3 bases, there was a span of 15 bases. The CDR3 totals 16 residues. Germline loops: CDR1 SGDLS, CDR2 YYNGEE. CDR3 amino acids: CASSVGLLDVKETQYF. The CDR3, as DNA: TGTGCCAGCAGCGTAGGCCTATTGGACGTCAAAGAGACCCAGTACTTC.

The V and J genes are TRBV6-5 and TRBJ1-1; D not resolved. V lost 3 bases, J lost 0 bases, and 17 bases lay in between. The CDR3 has 17 amino acids. Per the germline V gene, CDR1 is MNHEY and CDR2 is SVGAGI. CDR3 DNA: TGTGCCAGCAGTTATTCCCCAGCAGGCAGCCTGAACACTGAAGCTTTCTTT. Protein: CASSYSPAGSLNTEAFF.

The J gene is TRBJ2-2, the V gene TRBV27, with 9 nucleotides matching TRBD1. CDR1 and CDR2 from the germline V gene are MNHEY and SMNVEV (reference sequence). This CDR3 region has 14 residues. Trimming cost V 6 bases and J 3 bases; bases outside gene matches: 2. CDR3 DNA: TGTGCCAGCAGACGGACAGGGGACACCGGGGAGCTGTTTTTT. Amino acid sequence: CASRRTGDTGELFF.

The chain uses TRBV9 and TRBJ1-6; possibly TRBD1 for D (5 bases). The CDR3 covers 16 residues. Germline values: CDR1 SGDLS, CDR2 YYNGEE. V was cut by 4 bases and J by 10 bases, with 21 bases left in between. As DNA, the CDR3 is TGTGCCAGCAGCCTCCGGGACCTAACTTTGACCTCACCCCTCCACTTT. Translated: CASSLRDLTLTSPLHF.

V usage is TRBV11-2 and J usage is TRBJ1-5; D gene uncertain. CDR3 length: 15 residues. V was shortened by 5 bases and J by 3 bases, with 14 bases between the two germline ends. Germline CDR1 reads SGHAT; CDR2 reads FQNNGV. The CDR3 bases are TGTGCCAGCAGCCGTGACGGAGGAAACAATCAGCCCCAGCATTTT. It translates to CASSRDGGNNQPQHF. Using reference TRBV11-2 and TRBJ1-5 for the parts outside the CDR3, the full variable domain is EAGVAQSPRYKIIEKRQSVAFWCNPISGHATLYWYQQILGQGPKLLIQFQNNGVVDDSQLPKDRFSAERLKGVDSTLKIQPAKLEDSAVYLCASSRDGGNNQPQHFGDGTRLSIL.

The chain links TRBV19 to TRBJ1-2; no clear D. The V end lost 2 bases, the J end lost 4 bases, and 5 bases lay between the germline ends. Germline V gives CDR1 LNHDA, CDR2 SQIVND (reference sequence). The CDR3 has 12 residues. The CDR3 is CASSIQAYGYTF. The DNA of the CDR3 is TGTGCCAGTAGTATACAGGCCTATGGCTACACCTTC.